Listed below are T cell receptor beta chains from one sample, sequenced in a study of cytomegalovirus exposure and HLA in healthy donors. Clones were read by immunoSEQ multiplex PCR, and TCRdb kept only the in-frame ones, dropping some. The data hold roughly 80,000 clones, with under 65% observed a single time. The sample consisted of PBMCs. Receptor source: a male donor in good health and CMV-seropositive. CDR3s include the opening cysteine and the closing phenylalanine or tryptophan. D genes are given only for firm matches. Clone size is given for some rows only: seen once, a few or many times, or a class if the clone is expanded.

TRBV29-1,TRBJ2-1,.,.,TGCAGCGTCCAAGGGGGGGCGCCTGGGTCGGAGAATGAGCAGTTCTTC,CSVQGGAPGSENEQFF
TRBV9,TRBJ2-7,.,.,TGTGCCAGCAGCCCCCCGGGACATTCCTACGAGCAGTACTTC,CASSPPGHSYEQYF
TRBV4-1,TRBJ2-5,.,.,TGCGCCAGCAGCCAAGAATCTTACTCCCAAGAGACCCAGTACTTC,CASSQESYSQETQYF
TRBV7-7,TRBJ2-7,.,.,TGTGCTAGCAGCTTAGACGGGAGCTACGAGCAGTACTTC,CASSLDGSYEQYF
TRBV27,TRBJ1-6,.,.,TGTGCCAGCAGTTTATCAGCCGGACTCCATAATTCACCCCTCCACTTT,CASSLSAGLHNSPLHF
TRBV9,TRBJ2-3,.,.,TGTGCCAGCAGCGTAGGAACAGGGAGCACAGATACGCAGTATTTT,CASSVGTGSTDTQYF
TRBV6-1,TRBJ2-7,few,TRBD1,TGTGCCAGCAGTCCAAGTGGGACAGGGGTTCGTCGGCAGTACTTC,CASSPSGTGVRRQYF
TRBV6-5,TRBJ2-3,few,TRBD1,TGTGCCAGCAGTTACAGGGACAGAAGCACAGATACGCAGTATTTT,CASSYRDRSTDTQYF
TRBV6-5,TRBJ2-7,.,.,TGTGCCAGCAGTTACAACTTCTACGAGCAGTACTTC,CASSYNFYEQYF
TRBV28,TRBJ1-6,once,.,TGTGCCAGCAGCCACACACGCCGGGACATCACCTCGGGCCTCCACTTT,CASSHTRRDITSGLHF
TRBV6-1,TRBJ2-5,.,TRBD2,TGTGCCAGCAGTGAAGCCTTACTAGCGGGCAAGCGGGAAGAGACCCAGTACTTC,CASSEALLAGKREETQYF
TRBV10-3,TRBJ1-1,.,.,TGTGCCATCAGTGAGTCGGGAGGGGACACTGAAGCTTTCTTT,CAISESGGDTEAFF
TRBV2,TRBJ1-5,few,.,TGTGCCAGCAGTGAAGAGGGGCAGGGGAATCAGCCCCAGCATTTT,CASSEEGQGNQPQHF
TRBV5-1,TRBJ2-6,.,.,TGCGCCAGCACTTCGGGCTCTGGGGCCAACGTCCTGACTTTC,CASTSGSGANVLTF
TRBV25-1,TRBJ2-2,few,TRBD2,TGTGCCAGCACTTCAAGGGGAGCGGGAGAGGCCGGGGAGCTGTTTTTT,CASTSRGAGEAGELFF
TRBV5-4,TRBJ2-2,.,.,TGTGCCAGCAGCTTAGTGGGCCCGACCGGGGAGCTGTTTTTT,CASSLVGPTGELFF
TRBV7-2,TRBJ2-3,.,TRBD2,TGTGCCAGCAGCTTGGGACTAGCGGGAGCAGCAGATACGCAGTATTTT,CASSLGLAGAADTQYF
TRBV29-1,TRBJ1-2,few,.,TGCAGCGTTGGGGGGCTGGGGGCGAGGGGCTACACCTTC,CSVGGLGARGYTF
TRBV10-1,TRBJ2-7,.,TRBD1,TGCGCCAGCATCTGGACAGGGAGCTCCTACGAGCAGTACTTC,CASIWTGSSYEQYF
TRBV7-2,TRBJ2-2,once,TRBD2,TGTGCCACCAACGACCGGGACTACGCGAACACCGGGGAGCTGTTTTTT,CATNDRDYANTGELFF
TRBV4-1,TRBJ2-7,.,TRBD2,TGCGCCAGCAGCTTAGGGACTAGCGGGGAGCAGTACTTC,CASSLGTSGEQYF
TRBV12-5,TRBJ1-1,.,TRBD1,TGTGCTAGTGGTTTGAGTGAGGGGGCACCGAACACTGAAGCTTTCTTT,CASGLSEGAPNTEAFF
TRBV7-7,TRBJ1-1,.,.,TGTGCTAGCAGCTTTGGAGACAGACACCCGTATCGTCTCGCTGAAGCTTTCTTT,CASSFGDRHPYRLAEAFF
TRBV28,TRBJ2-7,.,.,TGTGCCAGCAGTTCGTGGGAGCGGGTGAGCTCCTACGAGCAGTACTTC,CASSSWERVSSYEQYF
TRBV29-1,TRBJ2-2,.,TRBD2,TGCAGCGTTGGAGCCCAACTAAGCGGGGGAGACACCGGGGAGCTGTTTTTT,CSVGAQLSGGDTGELFF
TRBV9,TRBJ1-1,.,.,TGTGCCAGCAGCGCCGCGGTAGGAGCCACTGAAGCTTTCTTT,CASSAAVGATEAFF
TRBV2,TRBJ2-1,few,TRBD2,TGTGCCAGCGGATGGGGACTAGCGGGAGGGGAGAACAATGAGCAGTTCTTC,CASGWGLAGGENNEQFF
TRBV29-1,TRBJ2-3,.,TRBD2,TGCAGCGTTGAGGGGACTAGCGGGAGGGGAGATACGCAGTATTTT,CSVEGTSGRGDTQYF
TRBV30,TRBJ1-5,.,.,TGTGCCTGGAGTCCTACAGGGTCTAGGCAGCCCCAGCATTTT,CAWSPTGSRQPQHF
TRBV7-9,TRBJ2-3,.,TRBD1,TGTGCCAGCAGCTTGCCGGGACAGGTAGCAGATACGCAGTATTTT,CASSLPGQVADTQYF
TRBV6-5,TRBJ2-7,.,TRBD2,TGTGCCAGCAGTTACGGAGCGGGGGGGTACGAGCAGTACTTC,CASSYGAGGYEQYF
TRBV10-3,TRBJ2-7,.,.,TGTGCCATCAGTGAGTCGAATCTGGGGCGTATATACGAGCAGTACTTC,CAISESNLGRIYEQYF
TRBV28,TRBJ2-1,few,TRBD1,TGTGCCAGCAGTTTTCGGCTCATGACAGGGGATCGGGTAAACAATGAGCAGTTCTTC,CASSFRLMTGDRVNNEQFF
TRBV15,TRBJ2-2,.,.,TGTGCCACCAGCAGGGGTTTCGGGATGAACACCGGGGAGCTGTTTTTT,CATSRGFGMNTGELFF
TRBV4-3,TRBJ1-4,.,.,TGCGCCAGCAGCCAAGATGGAGGTGGGGTTAATGAAAAACTGTTTTTT,CASSQDGGGVNEKLFF
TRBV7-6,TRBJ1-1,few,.,TGTGCAGCCGGGGAAGGTTCCACTGAAGCTTTCTTT,CAAGEGSTEAFF
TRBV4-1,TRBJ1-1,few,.,TGCGCCAGCAGCCAAGTGGACGCGGGGCTTGAGAACACTGAAGCTTTCTTT,CASSQVDAGLENTEAFF
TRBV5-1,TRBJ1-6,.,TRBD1,TGCGCCAGCAGCTTGGCCGGACAGGGGGCTAATTCACCCCTCCACTTT,CASSLAGQGANSPLHF
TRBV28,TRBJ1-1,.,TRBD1,TGTGCCAGCAGTCTCGGGACAGGGGGCACTGAAGCTTTCTTT,CASSLGTGGTEAFF
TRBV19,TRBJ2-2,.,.,TGTGCCAGTAGTGGCCGGGACTTCGTCATGGGGGAGCTGTTTTTT,CASSGRDFVMGELFF
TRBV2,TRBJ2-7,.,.,TGTGCCAGCAGTGAAGCCCCTCGCTACGAGCAGTACTTC,CASSEAPRYEQYF
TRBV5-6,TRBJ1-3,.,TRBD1,TGTGCCAGCAGCGGGGGGACAGACCCAGTCTCCACCATATATTTT,CASSGGTDPVSTIYF
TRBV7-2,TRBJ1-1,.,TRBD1,TGTGCCAGCAGCTCCAGGACAGGGGAGGACACTGAAGCTTTCTTT,CASSSRTGEDTEAFF
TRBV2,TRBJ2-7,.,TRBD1,TGTGCCAGCAGGGGGGGGACAGGGGGCGCGGAAGTGAACGAGCAGTACTTC,CASRGGTGGAEVNEQYF
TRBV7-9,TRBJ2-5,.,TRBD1,TGTGCCAGCAGCTACCGACAGGGGCTTTCGCGAGAGACCCAGTACTTC,CASSYRQGLSRETQYF